These 2 T cell receptor beta chains share one sample of origin, sequenced in a study of CD8 T cells in Susac syndrome. A quantity of about 0.5 to 1 ug RNA underwent reverse transcription using random hexamers. TCRdb reprocessed the immunoSEQ multiplex PCR reads via MiXCR and lists one record per CDR3 protein. This table holds approximately 190,000 distinct CDR3 sequences, over 90% found once. The sequenced material came from CD8+ T cells from PBMCs. These receptors were collected from a human donor with Susac syndrome.

The CDR3 DNA is TGCAGCGACCGGACAGGATTTTTGGGCGAAGAGACCCAGTACTTC. This sequence encodes CSDRTGFLGEETQYF. The J gene is TRBJ2-5, the V gene TRBV29-1, with 7 bases fitting TRBD1. In germline, CDR1 is SQVTM, CDR2 ANQGSEA. Trimming cost V 7 bases and J 3 bases; bases outside gene matches: 14. The CDR3 runs to 15 residues. Complete variable domain (other parts from reference TRBV29-1 and TRBJ2-5): SAVISQKPSRDICQRGTSLTIQCQVDSQVTMMFWYRQQPGQSLTLIATANQGSEATYESGFVIDKFPISRPNLTFSTLTVSNMSPEDSSIYLCSDRTGFLGEETQYFGPGTRLLVL.

The genes are TRBV11-2 and TRBJ2-6; a weak D match, TRBD1 (6 bases). Trimming took 2 bases from V and 0 from J, leaving 14 bases between them. The CDR3 loop spans 18 amino acids. Germline CDR1 reads SGHAT; CDR2 reads FQNNGV. Here the CDR3 reads CASSLTGMMSSGANVLTF. Written as DNA, the CDR3 is TGTGCCAGCAGCTTAACAGGGATGATGAGCTCTGGGGCCAACGTCCTGACTTTC.